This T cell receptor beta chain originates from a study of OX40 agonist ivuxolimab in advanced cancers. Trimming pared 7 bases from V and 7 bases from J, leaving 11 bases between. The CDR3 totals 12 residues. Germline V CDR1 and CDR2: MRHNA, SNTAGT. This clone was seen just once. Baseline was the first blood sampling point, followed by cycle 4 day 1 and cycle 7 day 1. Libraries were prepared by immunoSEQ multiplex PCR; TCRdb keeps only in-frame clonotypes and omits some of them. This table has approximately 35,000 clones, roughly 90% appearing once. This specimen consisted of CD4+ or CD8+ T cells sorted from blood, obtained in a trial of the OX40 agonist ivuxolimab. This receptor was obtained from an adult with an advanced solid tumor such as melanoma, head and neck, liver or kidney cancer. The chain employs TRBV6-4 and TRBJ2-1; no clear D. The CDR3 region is CASTQLRNEQFF. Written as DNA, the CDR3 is TGTGCCAGCACCCAGCTCAGAAATGAGCAGTTCTTC.